This TCR beta chain was sequenced for a study of blood T cells in healthy people across ages. This clonotype was observed a handful of times. Its target is not known. Per sample, a minimum of 6.5 million PBMCs were isolated. PCR was performed a second time for about 6 to 11 cycles using a sample-barcoded 5' primer and a J-beta primer mix. Each of the cDNA molecules was tagged by a template-switch adaptor with 12 random nucleotides. Each CDR3 protein gets one entry after TCRdb re-called the 5' RACE reads with MiXCR. The sample includes more than 1 million distinct CDR3 sequences, less than 50% of them seen just once. V was clipped by 10 bases and J by 6 bases; unmatched bases: 2. The germline CDR1 and CDR2 sequences are MDHEN and SYDVKM. The CDR3 extends over 12 amino acids. General study results and limits: Compared with aged donors, long-lived donors showed fewer expanded clones, suggesting selection.

The specimen sequenced was blood. The V and J genes are TRBV28 and TRBJ2-1, with 11 bases lining up with TRBD2. The sequence was obtained from a woman in her sixties in good health. The DNA for the CDR3 is TGTGCCACTAGCGGGAGGATCAATGAGCAGTTCTTC. It yields the protein CATSGRINEQFF.